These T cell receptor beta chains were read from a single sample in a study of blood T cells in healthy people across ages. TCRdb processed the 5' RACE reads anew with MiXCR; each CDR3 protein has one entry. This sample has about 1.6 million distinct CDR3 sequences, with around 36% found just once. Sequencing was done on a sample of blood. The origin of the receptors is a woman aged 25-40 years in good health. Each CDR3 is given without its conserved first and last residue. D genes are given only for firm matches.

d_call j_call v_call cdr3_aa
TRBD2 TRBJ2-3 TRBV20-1 SAPSQRGSTDTQY
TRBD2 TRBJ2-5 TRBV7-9 ASTNAGTSGVETQY
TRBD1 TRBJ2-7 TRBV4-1 ASSQGHRGYEQY
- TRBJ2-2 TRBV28 ASSPPRVMRLGGELF
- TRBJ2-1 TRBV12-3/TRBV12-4 ATSLASRDNEQF
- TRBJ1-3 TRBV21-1 ASSPLTPGNTIY
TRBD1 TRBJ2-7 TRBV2 ASSEATGAGYEQY
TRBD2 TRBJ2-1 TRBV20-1 SANSGSAYNEQF
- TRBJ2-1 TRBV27 AGRLDSGSYNEQF
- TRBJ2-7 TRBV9 ASSGGGGTYEQY
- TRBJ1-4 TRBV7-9 ASSLISATNEKLF
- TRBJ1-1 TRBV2 ASSVGHNTEAF
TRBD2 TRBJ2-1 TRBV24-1 ATSDLGLAGDNEQF
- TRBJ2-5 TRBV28 ASSLGRTGKTQY
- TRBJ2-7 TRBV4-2 ASSQERGREQY
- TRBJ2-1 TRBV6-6 ASTDLSYNEQF
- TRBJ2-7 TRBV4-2 ASSQSRIGSYEQY
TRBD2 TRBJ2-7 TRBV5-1 ANSPGGAKDEQY
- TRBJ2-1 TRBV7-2 ASSSEWDEQF
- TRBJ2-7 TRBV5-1 ASSGAMSSGIYSYEQY
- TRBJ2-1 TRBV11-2 ASSLGWGPNEQF
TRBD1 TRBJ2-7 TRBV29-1 SAESGQSYEQY
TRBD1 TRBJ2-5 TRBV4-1 ASSQGTEQEAQY
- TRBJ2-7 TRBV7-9 ASSLAEVSYEQY
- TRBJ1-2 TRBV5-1 ASSLGDKENYGYT
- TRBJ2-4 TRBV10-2 ASTSGVAKNIQY
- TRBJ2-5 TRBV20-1 SARDHGGGGLETQY
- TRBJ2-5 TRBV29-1 SVEGQVETQY
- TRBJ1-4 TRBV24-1 APPRNSTNEKLF
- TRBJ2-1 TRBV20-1 SAPTLNSYNEQF
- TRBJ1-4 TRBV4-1 ASSQHPREKLF
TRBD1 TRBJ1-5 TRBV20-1 SAREWTGSNQPQH
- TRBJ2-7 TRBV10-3 AISEPPMGYEQY
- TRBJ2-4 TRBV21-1 ASSKSGPLQVAKNIQY
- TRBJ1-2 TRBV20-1 SAEDGPNYGYT
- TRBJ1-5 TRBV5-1 ASSSGAVGNQPQH
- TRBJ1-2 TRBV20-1 SASPHHGYT
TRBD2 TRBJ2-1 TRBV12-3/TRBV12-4 ASSRGGTSYNEQF
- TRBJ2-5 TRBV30 AWSPPGQTQY
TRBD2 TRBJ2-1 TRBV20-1 PPKSGGKNEQF
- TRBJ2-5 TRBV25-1 ASSEGEPETQY
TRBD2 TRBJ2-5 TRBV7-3 ASSASGGPRETQY
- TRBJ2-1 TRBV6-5 ASSYPYSNEQF
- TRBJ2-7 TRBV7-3 ASSLAGNSSYEQY